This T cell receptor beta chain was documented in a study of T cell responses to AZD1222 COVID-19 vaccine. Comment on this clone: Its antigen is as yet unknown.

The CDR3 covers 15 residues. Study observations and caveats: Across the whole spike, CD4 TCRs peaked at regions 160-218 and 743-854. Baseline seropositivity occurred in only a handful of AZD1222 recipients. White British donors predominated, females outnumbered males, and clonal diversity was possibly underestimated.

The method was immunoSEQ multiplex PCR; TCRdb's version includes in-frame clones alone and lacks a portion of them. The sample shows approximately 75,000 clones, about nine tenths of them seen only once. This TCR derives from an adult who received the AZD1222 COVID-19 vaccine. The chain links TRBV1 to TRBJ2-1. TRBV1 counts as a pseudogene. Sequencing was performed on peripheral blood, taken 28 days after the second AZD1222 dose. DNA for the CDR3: TGCACCAGCAGCCCCCATGGGGACCAACTCAATGAGCAGTTCTTC. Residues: CTSSPHGDQLNEQFF.